This entry is about one T cell receptor (beta chain). The antigen remains undetermined. Per the germline V gene, CDR1 is SGDLS and CDR2 is YYNGEE. This CDR3 region has 16 residues. With 3 bases clipped from V and 1 base from J, the junction kept 8 bases outside the gene matches. The data were taken from a study of cytomegalovirus exposure and HLA in healthy donors. The study's findings and limits: Presence/absence comparisons presumed near-even sequencing depth among donors. The likely origin of a cluster of highly shared sequence variants was a sequencing artifact. Most sequenced TCRs were rare (though some public TCRs occurred in many donors).

Researchers ran the PCR with 60 Vbeta and 13 Jbeta primers. The protocol was immunoSEQ multiplex PCR, while the TCRdb copy is restricted to in-frame clones and leaves out a portion. The sample lists approximately 100,000 clones, around 80% occurring once. J is TRBJ2-5 and V is TRBV9, with 8 positions matching TRBD2. This receptor was obtained from a female donor in good health and CMV-seronegative. What was sequenced was PBMCs. DNA of the CDR3: TGTGCCAGCAGCGCGGGGGGGGACATCCTCCAAGAGACCCAGTACTTC. This encodes CASSAGGDILQETQYF. The full variable domain, in which reference TRBV9 and TRBJ2-5 provide the parts outside the CDR3, is DSGVTQTPKHLITATGQRVTLRCSPRSGDLSVYWYQQSLDQGLQFLIQYYNGEERAKGNILERFSAQQFPDLHSELNLSSLELGDSALYFCASSAGGDILQETQYFGPGTRLLVL.